This TCR beta chain was observed in a study of T cell repertoires in cytomegalovirus infection. This CDR3 is built from 14 residues. CDR1 SGHKS and CDR2 YYEKEE come from the germline V gene (reference sequence). Trimming took off 2 bases at V and 6 bases at J, with 13 bases between the two ends. TCRdb independently ran MiXCR on the reads; one entry per CDR3 protein. Here the sample spans around 770,000 distinct CDR3 sequences, 29% being singletons. On this clonotype: Its antigen is unknown.

Sequenced material: cultured CD8+ T cells from PBMCs, taken from culture after CMV antigen stimulation. This clonotype was obtained from a human donor in good health (CMV status not recorded). Some clones in this sample may be carry-over from other donors' samples. The gene calls are TRBV5-5 and TRBJ2-3, with D possibly TRBD1 on 7 matching bases. The CDR3 DNA sequence: TGTGCCAGCAGCTTTGGAGGGGGCGTGGATACGCAGTATTTT. Protein product: CASSFGGGVDTQYF.